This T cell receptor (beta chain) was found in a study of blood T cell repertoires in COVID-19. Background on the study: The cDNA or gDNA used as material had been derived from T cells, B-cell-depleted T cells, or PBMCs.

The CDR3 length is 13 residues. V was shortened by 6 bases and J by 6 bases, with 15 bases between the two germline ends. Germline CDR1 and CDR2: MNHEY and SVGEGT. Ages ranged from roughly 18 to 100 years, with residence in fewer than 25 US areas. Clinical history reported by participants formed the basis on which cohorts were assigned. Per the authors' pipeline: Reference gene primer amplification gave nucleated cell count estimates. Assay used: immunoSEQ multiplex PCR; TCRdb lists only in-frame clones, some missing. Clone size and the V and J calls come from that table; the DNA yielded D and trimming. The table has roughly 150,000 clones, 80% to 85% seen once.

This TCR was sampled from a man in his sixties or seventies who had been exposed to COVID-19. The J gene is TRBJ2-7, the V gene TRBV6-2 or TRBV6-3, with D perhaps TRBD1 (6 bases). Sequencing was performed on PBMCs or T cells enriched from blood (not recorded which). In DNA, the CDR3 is TGTGCCAGCAGCCGCACAGGGTTGGCCGAGCAGTACTTC. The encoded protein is CASSRTGLAEQYF.